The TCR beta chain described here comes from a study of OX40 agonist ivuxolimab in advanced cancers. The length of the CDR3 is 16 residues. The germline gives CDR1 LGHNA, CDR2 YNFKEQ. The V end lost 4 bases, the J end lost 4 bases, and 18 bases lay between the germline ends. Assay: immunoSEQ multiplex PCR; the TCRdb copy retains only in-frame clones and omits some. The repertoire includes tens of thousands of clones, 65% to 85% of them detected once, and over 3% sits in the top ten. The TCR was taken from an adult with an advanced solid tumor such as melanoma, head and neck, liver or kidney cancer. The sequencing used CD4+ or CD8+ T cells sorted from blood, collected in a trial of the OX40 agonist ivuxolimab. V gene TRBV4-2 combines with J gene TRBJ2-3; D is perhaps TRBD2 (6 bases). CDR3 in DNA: TGTGCCAGCAGCCCGGTGGATAGCGGACGTCCAGATACGCAGTATTTT. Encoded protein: CASSPVDSGRPDTQYF.